This entry is about one T cell receptor beta chain. With 7 bases clipped from V and 5 bases from J, the junction kept 11 bases outside the gene matches. The CDR3 is 17 amino acids. CDR1 is MNHEY and CDR2 is SVGEGT in the germline V gene. Documented time point: persistent/refractory GD, antithyroid drugs over 5 years with positive TRAb. After RNA was extracted from PBMCs, the TCR library was made from it. The diagnosis of Graves' disease used American Thyroid Association guidelines. The data were obtained in a study of regulatory T cells in long-lasting Graves disease. Arm-PCR of CDR3 regions and iRepertoire HTBI primers were the basis on which TCR beta libraries were built. TCRdb re-analysed the multiplex PCR reads in MiXCR, keeping a single row per CDR3 protein. The sample lists about 470,000 distinct CDR3 sequences, about 22% occurring once.

This TCR came from a female donor with Graves disease. Sample: peripheral blood mononuclear cells (PBMCs), taken when the disease was refractory, from a patient treated with antithyroid drugs. The chain uses TRBV6-2 or TRBV6-3 and TRBJ2-7; 16 bases fit TRBD2. The CDR3 coding sequence is TGTGCCAGCATTCCTACGGGACTAGCGGGGGGGCCGCACGAGCAGTACTTC. It encodes CASIPTGLAGGPHEQYF.